Each of the 26 T cell receptor beta chains below was sequenced from the same sample in a study of identical twins. Via MiXCR, TCRdb re-called the 5' RACE reads, giving one row per CDR3 protein. The sample has fewer than 500,000 distinct CDR3 sequences, approximately 25% seen once. This same sample was also part of a study on T cells expressing NK-cell markers.

Sequenced input: CD4+ T cells sorted from blood. The receptors here all came from a young woman in good health.

The V call is TRBV12-3 or TRBV12-4, the J call TRBJ2-1, with 10 bases fitting TRBD2. Germline trimming cut 6 bases from V and 4 bases from J; bases unmatched to any gene: 12. This CDR3 spans 17 amino acids. CDR3: CASSLIAGGGVYNEQFF. The CDR3 DNA follows: TGTGCCAGCAGCCTTATAGCGGGAGGAGGAGTGTACAATGAGCAGTTCTTC.

This clonotype has just a few counts. The V gene is TRBV3-1, the J gene TRBJ2-1, with 7 positions matching TRBD2. This CDR3 has 16 amino acids. Germline trimming cut 5 bases from V and 1 base from J; bases unmatched to any gene: 8. Germline CDR1 is LGHDT and CDR2 is YNNKEL (reference sequence). CDR3 in amino acids: CASSSRLAVSYNEQFF. DNA of the CDR3: TGTGCCAGCAGCTCCCGCCTAGCGGTATCCTACAATGAGCAGTTCTTC.

The chain carries TRBV20-1 and TRBJ2-2; D is tentatively TRBD1 or TRBD2 (5 bases each). The CDR3 consists of 16 residues. Germline CDR1 DFQATT, CDR2 SNEGSKA (reference sequence). V lost 6 bases, J lost 3 bases, and 20 bases lay in between. The CDR3 sequence is CSALPPHGADTGELFF. The CDR3 DNA is TGCAGTGCCTTGCCTCCTCACGGGGCTGACACCGGGGAGCTGTTTTTT.

The CDR3 region has the DNA TGTGCCAGCAGCCAGACGGGGGGCCTTTACAATGAGCAGTTCTTC. This sequence encodes CASSQTGGLYNEQFF. V and J are TRBV7-2 and TRBJ2-1, with TRBD2 as a possible D gene (7 bases). Germline-derived CDR1 and CDR2 are SGHTA and FQGNSA. The V end lost 5 bases, the J end lost 4 bases, and 15 bases lay between the germline ends. This CDR3 region has 15 residues. The whole variable domain, remainder taken from reference TRBV7-2 and TRBJ2-1, is GAGVSQSPSNKVTEKGKDVELRCDPISGHTALYWYRQSLGQGLEFLIYFQGNSAPDKSGLPSDRFSAERTGGSVSTLTIQRTQQEDSAVYLCASSQTGGLYNEQFFGPGTRLTVL.

The rearrangement joins TRBV5-1 to TRBJ1-2, with no clear D. Germline V lookup: CDR1 SGHRS, CDR2 YFSETQ. This CDR3 has 15 residues. With 1 base removed from V and 2 bases from J, the gap between germline ends came to 12 bases. The CDR3 nucleotides read TGCGCCAGCAGCTTGAGTGCGGAGGAGAACTATGGCTACACCTTC. It yields the protein CASSLSAEENYGYTF.

The rearrangement links TRBV12-3 or TRBV12-4 to TRBJ2-5; 11 bases match TRBD2. Trimming at V came to 6 bases and at J to 8 bases, leaving 17 bases not matched to a gene. This CDR3 is 17 amino acids long. CDR3 sequence: CASRPSGLAGHQGTQYF. The CDR3 coding sequence is TGTGCCAGCAGACCCTCCGGACTAGCGGGTCACCAAGGTACCCAGTACTTC.

The rearrangement links TRBV10-2 to TRBJ2-1; no clear D gene. The CDR3 consists of 14 residues. The germline CDR1 and CDR2 sequences are WSHSY and SAAADI. Trimming cost V 0 bases and J 5 bases, with 8 bases left between them. The CDR3, as DNA: TGCGCCAGCAGTGAGTCCACCTTCGACAATGAGCAGTTCTTC. Translated: CASSESTFDNEQFF.

This clonotype turned up a few times. V is TRBV5-1 and J is TRBJ2-2; no clear D. Germline CDR1 SGHRS, CDR2 YFSETQ. V lost 6 bases, J lost 3 bases, and 18 bases lay in between. This CDR3 has 16 amino acids. DNA of the CDR3: TGCGCCAGCACCCCAAGCTCGGTCGGTTACACCGGGGAGCTGTTTTTT. It translates to CASTPSSVGYTGELFF.

The J gene is TRBJ2-7, the V gene TRBV14; unclear D gene. This CDR3 is 15 amino acids long. The germline V and J ends were trimmed by 4 bases and 5 bases, with 18 bases remaining between them. Per the germline V gene, CDR1 is SGHDN and CDR2 is FVKESK. The CDR3 sequence is CASSLSLGTAHEQYF. CDR3 nucleotides: TGTGCCAGCAGCCTAAGTTTGGGAACGGCCCACGAGCAGTACTTC.

This sequence joins TRBV7-9 and TRBJ1-4; no clear D gene. The V end lost 2 bases, the J end lost 8 bases, and 3 bases lay between the germline ends. The germline V gene has CDR1 SEHNR and CDR2 FQNEAQ (reference sequence). CDR3 length: 11 residues. CDR3 nucleotide sequence: TGTGCCAGCAGCTTACAAGAAAAACTGTTTTTT. Encoded protein: CASSLQEKLFF.

This clonotype was recorded once. The CDR3 loop reads CASSLIPAFVGADTQYF. The CDR3 nucleotides are TGTGCCAGCAGCTTGATTCCCGCTTTCGTGGGAGCAGATACGCAGTATTTT. V usage is TRBV5-6 and J usage is TRBJ2-3; the D gene is possibly TRBD2 (5 bases). V dropped 1 base and J dropped 4 bases, with 19 bases sitting between them. Per the germline V gene, CDR1 is SGHDT and CDR2 is YYEEEE. The CDR3 has 17 residues.

The rearrangement links TRBV5-1 to TRBJ2-7; D ambiguous. CDR3 length: 14 amino acids. With 0 bases removed from V and 1 base from J, the gap between germline ends came to 8 bases. Germline values: CDR1 SGHRS, CDR2 YFSETQ. The CDR3 DNA reads as TGCGCCAGCAGCTTGGCACTGGCTTCCTACGAGCAGTACTTC. Its protein product is CASSLALASYEQYF. Based on the CDR3 plus reference TRBV5-1 and TRBJ2-7, the full variable domain is KAGVTQTPRYLIKTRGQQVTLSCSPISGHRSVSWYQQTPGQGLQFLFEYFSETQRNKGNFPGRFSGRQFSNSRSEMNVSTLELGDSALYLCASSLALASYEQYFGPGTRLTVT.

This clonotype was seen a few times. CDR3 DNA: TGTGCCAGCAGCCAAGACAGGGCCGTGCAGTATTTT. This gives the protein CASSQDRAVQYF. The chain is built from TRBV3-1 and TRBJ2-3; the D gene is possibly TRBD1 (5 bases). Germline CDR1 is LGHDT and CDR2 is YNNKEL (reference sequence). V lost 0 bases, J lost 11 bases, and 9 bases lay in between. The CDR3 runs 12 residues.

This clonotype was found many times. In nucleotides, the CDR3 is TGTGCCAGCAGCTTTATCTCAGATACGCAGTATTTT. Translating it yields CASSFISDTQYF. The chain couples TRBV7-9 to TRBJ2-3; no definite D call. CDR1 SEHNR and CDR2 FQNEAQ come from the germline V gene (reference sequence). The ends were cut back, 3 bases at V and 4 bases at J, with 5 bases in the middle. This CDR3 region has 12 residues.

The chain employs TRBV12-3 or TRBV12-4 and TRBJ2-7, with TRBD1 matching 8 bases. CDR3 length: 13 residues. J gave up 6 bases and V 3 bases, and 4 bases lay outside the gene matches. This CDR3 reads CASSFGRGPEQYF. The CDR3 region has the DNA TGTGCCAGCAGTTTTGGCAGGGGGCCCGAGCAGTACTTC.

The CDR3 nucleotides are TGCAGTGCTAGTTGGGCTAGCGGGGAGACCCAGTACTTC. It translates to CSASWASGETQYF. The V gene is TRBV20-1, the J gene TRBJ2-5; 8 positions match TRBD2. Trimming removed 3 bases from V and 5 bases from J; junction bases left unmatched: 5. Per the germline V gene, CDR1 is DFQATT and CDR2 is SNEGSKA (reference sequence). CDR3 size: 13 residues.

The gene calls are TRBV20-1 and TRBJ1-2; no clear D gene. V was trimmed by 3 bases and J by 2 bases, leaving 7 bases between them. Per the germline V gene, CDR1 is DFQATT and CDR2 is SNEGSKA (reference sequence). The CDR3 is 12 residues long. The CDR3 protein is CSASKENYGYTF. In DNA, the CDR3 is TGCAGTGCTAGCAAGGAAAACTATGGCTACACCTTC.

V and J are TRBV29-1 and TRBJ2-5; D is perhaps TRBD2 (7 bases). Germline CDR1 and CDR2: SQVTM and ANQGSEA. Trimming removed 7 bases at V and 5 bases at J, with 14 bases between. The CDR3 sequence is 12 residues long. The CDR3: CSAGGGAETQYF. CDR3 nucleotide sequence: TGCAGCGCTGGGGGGGGCGCGGAGACCCAGTACTTC.

V gene TRBV20-1 combines with J gene TRBJ2-1, with 12 bases fitting TRBD2. V gave up 3 bases and J gave up 4 bases; unmatched junction bases: 4. The CDR3 length is 15 residues. Germline CDR1 DFQATT, CDR2 SNEGSKA (reference sequence). As DNA, the CDR3 is TGCAGTGCTAGGGCTAGCGGGGGGGTTTACAATGAGCAGTTCTTC. Translated: CSARASGGVYNEQFF.

The chain combines TRBV2 with TRBJ2-7; TRBD2 agrees at 7 bases. Germline assignment: CDR1 SNHLY and CDR2 FYNNEI. V was pared by 6 bases and J by 8 bases, with 13 bases of the junction left unmatched. The CDR3 runs 14 residues. The CDR3 sequence: CASRDGQLALKQYF. As DNA, the CDR3 is TGTGCCAGCAGAGACGGACAACTAGCGTTGAAGCAGTACTTC.

The chain joins TRBV28 to TRBJ1-4; D call uncertain. V lost 2 bases to trimming and J lost 4 bases, with 14 bases between them. CDR3 length: 16 residues. Germline assignment: CDR1 MDHEN and CDR2 SYDVKM. This chain's CDR3 is CASSLPFIAGNEKLFF. CDR3 DNA sequence: TGTGCCAGCAGTTTACCCTTCATTGCGGGTAATGAAAAACTGTTTTTT.

This clonotype has more than one count but fewer than ten. The chain recombines TRBV7-2 with TRBJ2-3; a weak D match, TRBD2 (5 bases). The CDR3 is 14 amino acids. The germline V gene encodes CDR1 SGHTA and CDR2 FQGNSA. Trimming left V 6 bases short and J 0 bases short, with 10 bases between. For the CDR3, the DNA is TGTGCCAGCAGACGGGGAACTAGCACAGATACGCAGTATTTT. Translating gives CASRRGTSTDTQYF.

The chain combines TRBV6-1 with TRBJ2-5; 12 nucleotides match TRBD2. This CDR3 spans 15 amino acids. Trimming removed 6 bases from V and 6 bases from J; junction bases left unmatched: 8. Germline V gives CDR1 MNHNS, CDR2 SASEGT. For the CDR3, the DNA is TGTGCCAGCAGCTTTACGGGGACTAGCGGGCAGACCCAGTACTTC. This sequence encodes CASSFTGTSGQTQYF.

This clonotype was recorded at least ten times. V gene TRBV29-1 combines with J gene TRBJ2-1; 7 bases align to TRBD2. CDR1 is SQVTM, CDR2 ANQGSEA, per germline. The CDR3 contains 16 residues. V lost 3 bases to trimming and J lost 0 bases; unmatched junction nucleotides: 8. CDR3 region: CSVDHSGSSSYNEQFF. The CDR3 coding sequence is TGCAGCGTTGACCATAGCGGGTCTAGCTCCTACAATGAGCAGTTCTTC.

The V gene is TRBV6-2 or TRBV6-3, the J gene TRBJ2-5, with TRBD1 as a possible D gene (5 bases). Germline assignment: CDR1 MNHEY and CDR2 SVGEGT. This CDR3 comprises 13 residues. Trimming removed 6 bases at V and 7 bases at J, with 15 bases between. The CDR3 DNA follows: TGTGCCAGCAGAGGGGTAAAGGATGCGACCCAGTACTTC. This codes for CASRGVKDATQYF.

This chain uses TRBV20-1 with TRBJ1-4, with TRBD1 as a possible D gene (6 bases). The CDR3 spans 13 residues. Germline CDR1 DFQATT, CDR2 SNEGSKA (reference sequence). Trimming stripped 2 bases from V and 3 bases from J, with 7 bases between. The CDR3 loop is CSARKGANEKLFF. The CDR3 nucleotides read TGCAGTGCTAGAAAGGGGGCTAATGAAAAACTGTTTTTT.